This section outlines one T cell receptor beta chain sequence together with its context. Antigen: not known. The sample is drawn from a study of T cell responses to AZD1222 COVID-19 vaccine. CDR3 length: 15 residues. From germline, CDR1 is SGHVS and CDR2 FQNEAQ. V gave up 6 bases and J gave up 6 bases; unmatched junction bases: 10. Assay used: immunoSEQ multiplex PCR; TCRdb lists only in-frame clones, some missing. The repertoire holds approximately 260,000 clones, with just over 90% as singletons. Whole-study findings and limits: White British donors predominated, females outnumbered males, and clonal diversity was possibly underestimated. Baseline antibody screening turned up just six seropositive AZD1222 recipients. Nearly half of spike-specific TCRs reportedly target unmutated variant regions.

V is TRBV7-8 and J is TRBJ2-2, with 7 bases matching TRBD2. This sequence originates from an adult in good health. This material consisted of peripheral blood, taken on day 0 of AZD1222 vaccination. This chain's CDR3 is CASRIPPGRAGELFF. CDR3 DNA: TGTGCCAGCAGAATCCCTCCGGGGAGGGCCGGGGAGCTGTTTTTT.